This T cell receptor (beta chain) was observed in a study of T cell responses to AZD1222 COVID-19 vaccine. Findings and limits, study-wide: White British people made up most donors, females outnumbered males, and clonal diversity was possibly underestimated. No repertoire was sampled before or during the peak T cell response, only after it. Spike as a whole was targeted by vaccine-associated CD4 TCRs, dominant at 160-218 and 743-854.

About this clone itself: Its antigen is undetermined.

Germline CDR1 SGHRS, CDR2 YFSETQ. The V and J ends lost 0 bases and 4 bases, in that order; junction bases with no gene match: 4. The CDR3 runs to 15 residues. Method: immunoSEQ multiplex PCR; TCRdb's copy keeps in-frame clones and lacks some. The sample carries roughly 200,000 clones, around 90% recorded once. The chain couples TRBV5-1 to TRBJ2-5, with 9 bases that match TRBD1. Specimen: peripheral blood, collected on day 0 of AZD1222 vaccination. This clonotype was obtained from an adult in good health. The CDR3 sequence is CASSLGGQGGETQYF. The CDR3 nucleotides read TGCGCCAGCAGCTTGGGGGGACAGGGAGGAGAGACCCAGTACTTC.